The TCR beta chain described here comes from a study of blood T cells in healthy people across ages. CDR1 SGDLS and CDR2 YYNGEE come from the germline V gene. V lost 4 bases to trimming and J lost 7 bases, with 23 bases between them. The CDR3 consists of 17 residues. It was with a sample-barcoded 5' primer and a J-beta primer mix that a second PCR of roughly 7 to 11 cycles was run. Unique molecular identifiers of 12 random nucleotides labeled each cDNA. Each CDR3 protein is one row after TCRdb ran MiXCR on the 5' RACE reads. The sample records hundreds of thousands of distinct CDR3 sequences, over 40% being singletons.

Sample: blood. The chain combines TRBV9 with TRBJ2-2; perhaps TRBD2 as D (6 bases). This receptor was identified in a woman of 80 years or more in good health. CDR3 nucleotide sequence: TGTGCCAGCAGCACTCTCCCCGGGACTCCCACCGGCGGGGAGCTGTTTTTT. Translating gives CASSTLPGTPTGGELFF.